These T cell receptor beta chains were read from a single sample in a study of early T cells in non-severe SARS-CoV-2 infection. In TCRdb, the 5' RACE reads were re-called with MiXCR into one record per CDR3 protein. This repertoire shows 20,000 to 25,000 distinct CDR3 sequences, approximately 4.5% found once; its top ten account for 15% to 20%. Specimen: whole blood. Receptors originate from an adult who was a healthcare worker with PCR-confirmed SARS-CoV-2 infection or an uninfected control (not recorded which). CDR3s include the opening cysteine and the closing phenylalanine or tryptophan. The order of the fields is J gene, V gene, clone size, D gene, CDR3 protein, CDR3 DNA. D genes are given only for firm matches. Not every row has a clone size; where given, it reads once, few, many or a size class.

j_gene: TRBJ1-2
v_gene: TRBV12-3/TRBV12-4
abundance: few
d_gene: TRBD1
CDR3aa: CASSPIDRGKRNGYGYTF
CDR3nt: TGTGCCAGCAGCCCTATCGACAGGGGGAAACGCAATGGCTATGGCTACACCTTC

j_gene: TRBJ2-7
v_gene: TRBV7-2
abundance: many
d_gene: TRBD2
CDR3aa: CASSLELAGPYEQYF
CDR3nt: TGTGCCAGCAGCTTAGAGCTAGCGGGGCCCTACGAGCAGTACTTC

j_gene: TRBJ2-7
v_gene: TRBV12-3/TRBV12-4
abundance: many
d_gene: TRBD2
CDR3aa: CASSLGLAGGQYEQYF
CDR3nt: TGTGCCAGCAGTTTGGGTCTAGCGGGAGGGCAGTACGAGCAGTACTTC

j_gene: TRBJ1-1
v_gene: TRBV28
abundance: many
d_gene: -
CDR3aa: CASTKGGGNTEAFF
CDR3nt: TGTGCCAGCACGAAGGGAGGAGGGAACACTGAAGCTTTCTTT

j_gene: TRBJ2-3
v_gene: TRBV7-3
abundance: few
d_gene: -
CDR3aa: CASSLTFRGDTQYF
CDR3nt: TGTGCCAGCAGCTTAACGTTCCGGGGGGATACGCAGTATTTT

j_gene: TRBJ2-5
v_gene: TRBV29-1
abundance: many
d_gene: TRBD2
CDR3aa: CSARTSGIGTQYF
CDR3nt: TGCAGCGCTCGGACTAGCGGGATTGGGACCCAGTACTTC

j_gene: TRBJ2-7
v_gene: TRBV20-1
abundance: many
d_gene: -
CDR3aa: CSAPLVYEQYF
CDR3nt: TGCAGTGCCCCTCTAGTATACGAGCAGTACTTC

j_gene: TRBJ1-6
v_gene: TRBV20-1
abundance: many
d_gene: -
CDR3aa: CSARGLDRLNSPLHF
CDR3nt: TGCAGTGCTAGGGGACTCGACAGGTTGAATTCACCCCTCCACTTT

j_gene: TRBJ2-1
v_gene: TRBV7-2
abundance: -
d_gene: -
CDR3aa: CASSLVGGGPAYNEQFF
CDR3nt: TGTGCCAGCAGCTTAGTCGGTGGGGGCCCCGCCTACAATGAGCAGTTCTTC

j_gene: TRBJ2-7
v_gene: TRBV5-1
abundance: -
d_gene: TRBD1
CDR3aa: CASSLARTGAPYEQYF
CDR3nt: TGCGCCAGCAGCTTGGCAAGGACAGGGGCGCCCTACGAGCAGTACTTC

j_gene: TRBJ1-3
v_gene: TRBV12-3/TRBV12-4
abundance: many
d_gene: -
CDR3aa: CASWALRSGNTIYF
CDR3nt: TGTGCCAGCTGGGCCCTTAGGTCTGGAAACACCATATATTTT

j_gene: TRBJ1-1
v_gene: TRBV25-1
abundance: many
d_gene: -
CDR3aa: CASSRAGQNTEAFF
CDR3nt: TGTGCCAGCAGTCGAGCCGGACAGAACACTGAAGCTTTCTTT

j_gene: TRBJ1-1
v_gene: TRBV5-1
abundance: few
d_gene: TRBD1
CDR3aa: CASSPGTGGTEAFF
CDR3nt: TGCGCCAGCAGCCCAGGGACAGGGGGGACTGAAGCTTTCTTT

j_gene: TRBJ2-2
v_gene: TRBV6-6
abundance: -
d_gene: -
CDR3aa: CASSYAIRELFF
CDR3nt: TGTGCCAGCAGTTACGCGATAAGGGAGCTGTTTTTT

j_gene: TRBJ2-5
v_gene: TRBV20-1
abundance: many
d_gene: TRBD2
CDR3aa: CSAAPWAGVRETQYF
CDR3nt: TGCAGTGCTGCCCCCTGGGCGGGAGTTCGAGAGACCCAGTACTTC

j_gene: TRBJ2-5
v_gene: TRBV19
abundance: many
d_gene: -
CDR3aa: CASSPPLFSGGETQYF
CDR3nt: TGTGCCAGTAGTCCACCCTTGTTTTCAGGCGGAGAGACCCAGTACTTC

j_gene: TRBJ2-1
v_gene: TRBV20-1
abundance: many
d_gene: TRBD2
CDR3aa: CSARVTGTSVLDEQFF
CDR3nt: TGCAGTGCTAGAGTGACCGGGACTAGCGTTTTGGATGAGCAGTTCTTC

j_gene: TRBJ2-5
v_gene: TRBV29-1
abundance: medium-sized
d_gene: TRBD2
CDR3aa: CSGRLAGKQETQYF
CDR3nt: TGCAGCGGTCGACTAGCGGGTAAACAAGAGACCCAGTACTTC

j_gene: TRBJ1-1
v_gene: TRBV6-1
abundance: many
d_gene: -
CDR3aa: CASNLVGEAFF
CDR3nt: TGTGCCAGCAATCTAGTGGGGGAAGCTTTCTTT

j_gene: TRBJ2-1
v_gene: TRBV7-9
abundance: many
d_gene: -
CDR3aa: CASSPWGTDLSYNEQFF
CDR3nt: TGTGCCAGCAGCCCCTGGGGTACAGATCTCTCCTACAATGAGCAGTTCTTC

j_gene: TRBJ1-3
v_gene: TRBV6-6
abundance: many
d_gene: -
CDR3aa: CASSDSSLHDTIYF
CDR3nt: TGTGCCAGCAGTGACAGTTCTCTGCACGACACCATATATTTT

j_gene: TRBJ1-4
v_gene: TRBV19
abundance: many
d_gene: -
CDR3aa: CASSTDSRGEKLFF
CDR3nt: TGTGCCAGTAGTACAGACTCCCGGGGCGAAAAACTGTTTTTT

j_gene: TRBJ2-3
v_gene: TRBV29-1
abundance: medium-sized
d_gene: -
CDR3aa: CSVDPGRGTDTQYF
CDR3nt: TGCAGCGTTGACCCAGGGCGAGGCACAGATACGCAGTATTTT

j_gene: TRBJ1-1
v_gene: TRBV6-2/TRBV6-3
abundance: many
d_gene: -
CDR3aa: CASRRHIRGTVFTEAFF
CDR3nt: TGTGCCAGCAGGCGACATATCCGGGGGACGGTCTTCACTGAAGCTTTCTTT

j_gene: TRBJ1-5
v_gene: TRBV7-8
abundance: many
d_gene: TRBD1
CDR3aa: CASSQQGSSSNQPQHF
CDR3nt: TGTGCCAGCAGCCAACAGGGGTCTAGTAGCAATCAGCCCCAGCATTTT

j_gene: TRBJ2-1
v_gene: TRBV7-3
abundance: many
d_gene: -
CDR3aa: CASSSSGDAERSF
CDR3nt: TGTGCCAGCAGCTCCTCGGGGGACGCCGAGAGGTCCTTC

j_gene: TRBJ2-1
v_gene: TRBV28
abundance: many
d_gene: TRBD1
CDR3aa: CASSPLDRSYNEQFF
CDR3nt: TGTGCCAGCAGTCCCTTGGACAGGAGTTACAATGAGCAGTTCTTC

j_gene: TRBJ1-4
v_gene: TRBV5-4
abundance: large
d_gene: -
CDR3aa: CASSLEPTNEKLFF
CDR3nt: TGTGCCAGCAGCTTGGAACCAACTAATGAAAAACTGTTTTTT

j_gene: TRBJ2-1
v_gene: TRBV7-9
abundance: few
d_gene: TRBD2
CDR3aa: CASSFLAGGSVDEQFF
CDR3nt: TGTGCCAGCAGCTTCCTAGCGGGAGGGTCGGTGGATGAGCAGTTCTTC

j_gene: TRBJ2-1
v_gene: TRBV24-1
abundance: many
d_gene: -
CDR3aa: CATSDWGNEQFF
CDR3nt: TGTGCCACCAGTGATTGGGGGAATGAGCAGTTCTTC

j_gene: TRBJ2-7
v_gene: TRBV6-2/TRBV6-3
abundance: many
d_gene: TRBD2
CDR3aa: CASRLAAGYEQYF
CDR3nt: TGTGCCAGCAGACTAGCGGCAGGCTACGAGCAGTACTTC

j_gene: TRBJ2-3
v_gene: TRBV15
abundance: many
d_gene: -
CDR3aa: CATGGTSTSTDTQYF
CDR3nt: TGTGCCACCGGGGGGACTTCAACTAGCACAGATACGCAGTATTTT

j_gene: TRBJ1-6
v_gene: TRBV7-9
abundance: -
d_gene: -
CDR3aa: CASRVWTSYNSPLHF
CDR3nt: TGTGCCAGCAGGGTTTGGACCTCCTATAATTCACCCCTCCACTTT

j_gene: TRBJ2-1
v_gene: TRBV7-9
abundance: many
d_gene: -
CDR3aa: CASSLDIHRGNEQFF
CDR3nt: TGTGCCAGCAGCCTTGACATCCACCGAGGCAATGAGCAGTTCTTC

j_gene: TRBJ1-4
v_gene: TRBV7-2
abundance: medium-sized
d_gene: -
CDR3aa: CASSIGGSRGEKLFF
CDR3nt: TGTGCCAGCAGCATTGGGGGCAGCCGGGGGGAAAAACTGTTTTTT

j_gene: TRBJ2-3
v_gene: TRBV2
abundance: many
d_gene: -
CDR3aa: CASSEIWGTTDTQYF
CDR3nt: TGTGCCAGCAGTGAAATCTGGGGGACAACAGATACGCAGTATTTT

j_gene: TRBJ2-5
v_gene: TRBV7-3
abundance: few
d_gene: TRBD1
CDR3aa: CASSLERTGEETQYF
CDR3nt: TGTGCCAGCAGCTTAGAAAGGACAGGGGAAGAGACCCAGTACTTC

j_gene: TRBJ2-3
v_gene: TRBV27
abundance: many
d_gene: TRBD2
CDR3aa: CASSIAGLAGTDTQYF
CDR3nt: TGTGCCAGCAGTATAGCGGGACTAGCGGGAACAGATACGCAGTATTTT

j_gene: TRBJ1-1
v_gene: TRBV20-1
abundance: many
d_gene: -
CDR3aa: CSASPIHAADTEAFF
CDR3nt: TGCAGTGCTAGTCCCATCCACGCTGCTGATACTGAAGCTTTCTTT

j_gene: TRBJ2-5
v_gene: TRBV7-2
abundance: many
d_gene: -
CDR3aa: CASSFQERGETQYF
CDR3nt: TGTGCCAGCAGCTTTCAAGAACGCGGGGAGACCCAGTACTTC

j_gene: TRBJ2-2
v_gene: TRBV27
abundance: many
d_gene: -
CDR3aa: CASSLSMGGINTGELFF
CDR3nt: TGTGCCAGCAGTTTATCGATGGGGGGCATTAACACCGGGGAGCTGTTTTTT

j_gene: TRBJ2-2
v_gene: TRBV4-3
abundance: many
d_gene: -
CDR3aa: CASSHPSVGPSTGELFF
CDR3nt: TGCGCCAGCAGCCATCCTTCGGTGGGGCCGAGCACCGGGGAGCTGTTTTTT

j_gene: TRBJ2-7
v_gene: TRBV7-9
abundance: few
d_gene: -
CDR3aa: CASSLLRSPYEQYF
CDR3nt: TGTGCCAGCAGCTTACTGAGGAGCCCCTACGAGCAGTACTTC

j_gene: TRBJ2-2
v_gene: TRBV15
abundance: many
d_gene: -
CDR3aa: CATSRDPRDGGELFF
CDR3nt: TGTGCCACCAGCAGAGATCCGAGGGACGGCGGGGAGCTGTTTTTT

j_gene: TRBJ2-5
v_gene: TRBV9
abundance: medium-sized
d_gene: TRBD1
CDR3aa: CASSLQGSGETQYF
CDR3nt: TGTGCCAGCAGCTTACAGGGGAGTGGGGAGACCCAGTACTTC

j_gene: TRBJ2-6
v_gene: TRBV11-1
abundance: many
d_gene: TRBD2
CDR3aa: CASSLLAGGTGANVLTF
CDR3nt: TGTGCCAGCAGCTTACTAGCGGGAGGAACTGGGGCCAACGTCCTGACTTTC

j_gene: TRBJ2-1
v_gene: TRBV12-3/TRBV12-4
abundance: few
d_gene: -
CDR3aa: CASSFWGAGVDEQFF
CDR3nt: TGTGCCAGCAGCTTCTGGGGGGCGGGCGTCGATGAGCAGTTCTTC

j_gene: TRBJ2-7
v_gene: TRBV5-4
abundance: -
d_gene: TRBD1
CDR3aa: CVSSFDRVYEQYF
CDR3nt: TGTGTCAGCAGCTTCGACAGGGTCTACGAGCAGTACTTC

j_gene: TRBJ2-7
v_gene: TRBV7-9
abundance: few
d_gene: TRBD2
CDR3aa: CASSTWTRGDEQYF
CDR3nt: TGTGCCAGCAGCACGTGGACTAGGGGCGACGAGCAGTACTTC

j_gene: TRBJ2-2
v_gene: TRBV5-5
abundance: few
d_gene: TRBD1
CDR3aa: CASRGQGAGTGELFF
CDR3nt: TGTGCCAGCAGAGGACAGGGGGCGGGCACCGGGGAGCTGTTTTTT

j_gene: TRBJ2-1
v_gene: TRBV5-6
abundance: few
d_gene: TRBD2
CDR3aa: CASSLLSSGPSYNEQFF
CDR3nt: TGTGCCAGCAGCTTGTTGTCTAGCGGGCCCTCCTACAATGAGCAGTTCTTC

j_gene: TRBJ2-7
v_gene: TRBV7-2
abundance: many
d_gene: -
CDR3aa: CASSPSSYEQYF
CDR3nt: TGTGCCAGCAGCCCCAGCTCCTACGAGCAGTACTTC

j_gene: TRBJ2-1
v_gene: TRBV9
abundance: few
d_gene: TRBD2
CDR3aa: CASSPRLAGTYNEQFF
CDR3nt: TGTGCCAGCAGCCCCCGACTAGCGGGGACCTACAATGAGCAGTTCTTC

j_gene: TRBJ1-2
v_gene: TRBV12-3/TRBV12-4
abundance: -
d_gene: -
CDR3aa: CASSLPPGNYGYTF
CDR3nt: TGTGCCAGCAGTTTACCTCCCGGGAACTATGGCTACACCTTC

j_gene: TRBJ2-5
v_gene: TRBV5-6
abundance: many
d_gene: -
CDR3aa: CASNNGGLETQYF
CDR3nt: TGTGCCAGCAACAACGGGGGATTGGAGACCCAGTACTTC

j_gene: TRBJ2-3
v_gene: TRBV9
abundance: -
d_gene: -
CDR3aa: CASSGKLSADTQYF
CDR3nt: TGTGCCAGCAGCGGCAAATTGTCCGCAGATACGCAGTATTTT

j_gene: TRBJ2-5
v_gene: TRBV6-5
abundance: many
d_gene: TRBD2
CDR3aa: CASKQTSGAQETQYF
CDR3nt: TGTGCCAGCAAACAGACTAGCGGAGCTCAAGAGACCCAGTACTTC

j_gene: TRBJ1-2
v_gene: TRBV9
abundance: many
d_gene: -
CDR3aa: CASSDPGTPVNYGYTF
CDR3nt: TGTGCCAGCAGCGACCCCGGGACACCGGTAAACTATGGCTACACCTTC

j_gene: TRBJ2-7
v_gene: TRBV7-2
abundance: many
d_gene: TRBD2
CDR3aa: CASSLASSGGAYEQYF
CDR3nt: TGTGCCAGCAGCTTAGCGTCTAGCGGAGGGGCCTACGAGCAGTACTTC